The clone carrying this T cell receptor (delta chain) was counted a few times. The antigen is not known. This CDR3 is built from 15 residues. Trimming took 5 bases from V and 3 from J, leaving 16 bases between them. The germline V gene encodes CDR1 TSWWSYY and CDR2 QGS. The template was reverse-transcribed extracted RNA. Multiplex PCR used pooled V-gene forward primers and a constant-region reverse primer to amplify CDR3s. TCRdb re-identified clones in the multiplex PCR reads via CATT. The profile shows tens of thousands of delta-chain clones, approximately 15% of them singletons. These data are taken from a study of Vδ1+ human thymocytes. Study-level points and caveats: In the thymus, TRG and TRD repertoires looked highly polyclonal with Gaussian CDR3 lengths. Unexpected Vdelta2 sequences could cause misinterpretation of bulk repertoire data. Unlike peripheral blood Vdelta1+ controls, thymic delta-chain sequences included about 20% Vdelta2 and few Vdelta3.

This TCR was sampled from a boy under three years old who had congenital heart surgery. Sequenced material: Vdelta1+ gamma-delta thymocytes from the thymus. Sample subset: FACS-sorted CD3+ TCRalphabeta- TCRVdelta1+ TCRVdelta2- thymocytes. The V and J genes are TRDV1 and TRDJ1; D gene uncertain. The CDR3 DNA sequence: TGTGCTCTTGGGAAACCCTATAAGGTGCCCGATAAACTCATCTTT. This translates into CALGKPYKVPDKLIF.